This T cell receptor beta chain comes out of a study of cytomegalovirus exposure and HLA in healthy donors. Study-wide findings and caveats: The study recorded 160 or so TCR beta chains that were cytomegalovirus-associated. Reportedly, cytomegalovirus status was diagnosed with high sensitivity and specificity.

This clone was found a few times. Antigen unknown. Other DNA sequences from this sample encode an identical CDR3 as well. This CDR3 has 12 residues. Deletions cut 6 bases from V and 2 bases from J, with 8 bases between. Germline V lookup: CDR1 SEHNR, CDR2 FQNEAQ (reference sequence). The protocol was immunoSEQ multiplex PCR, while the TCRdb copy is restricted to in-frame clones and leaves out a portion. The sample records fewer than 350,000 clones, around nine tenths being singletons. This sequence was found in a woman between 18 and 29 years old in good health and CMV-seronegative. Sequencing was performed on PBMCs. The rearrangement links TRBV7-9 to TRBJ2-7; weak D call: TRBD1 (5 bases). The CDR3 loop reads CASSSGTYEQYF. The CDR3 region has the DNA TGTGCCAGCAGTTCAGGGACCTACGAGCAGTACTTC.